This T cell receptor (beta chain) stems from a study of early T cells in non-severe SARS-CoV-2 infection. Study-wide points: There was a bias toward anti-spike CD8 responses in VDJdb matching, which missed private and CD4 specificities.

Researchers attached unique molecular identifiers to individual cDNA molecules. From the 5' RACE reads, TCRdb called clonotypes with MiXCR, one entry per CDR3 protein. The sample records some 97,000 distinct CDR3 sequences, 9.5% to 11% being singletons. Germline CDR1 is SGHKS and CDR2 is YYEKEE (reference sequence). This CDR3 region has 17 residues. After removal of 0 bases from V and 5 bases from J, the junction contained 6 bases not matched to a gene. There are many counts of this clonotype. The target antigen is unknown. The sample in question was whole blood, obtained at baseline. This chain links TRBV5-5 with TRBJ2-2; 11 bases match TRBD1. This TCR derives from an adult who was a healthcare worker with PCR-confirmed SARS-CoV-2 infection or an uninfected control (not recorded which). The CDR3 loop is CASSLDRDRGITGELFF. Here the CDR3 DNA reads TGTGCCAGCAGCTTGGATCGGGACAGGGGGATAACCGGGGAGCTGTTTTTT.